This T cell receptor beta chain was recorded in a study of identical twins. TCRdb called the 5' RACE reads again in MiXCR, with one record for every CDR3 protein. Of 250,000 to 350,000 distinct CDR3 sequences in the sample, more than 8% were seen once. The CDR3 has 17 amino acids. Germline V lookup: CDR1 LGHDT, CDR2 YNNKEL (reference sequence). This same sample was also taken into another study, of yellow fever vaccine responses in identical twins.

The V gene is TRBV3-1, the J gene TRBJ2-4; D possibly corresponds to TRBD2 (6 bases). This TCR derives from a woman younger than 35 in good health. The sample comprised CD8+ T cells sorted from blood. This CDR3 is CTCCNPIGDLAKNIQYF. CDR3 in DNA: TGTACCTGCTGCAACCCAATTGGGGACTTAGCCAAAAACATTCAGTACTTC.